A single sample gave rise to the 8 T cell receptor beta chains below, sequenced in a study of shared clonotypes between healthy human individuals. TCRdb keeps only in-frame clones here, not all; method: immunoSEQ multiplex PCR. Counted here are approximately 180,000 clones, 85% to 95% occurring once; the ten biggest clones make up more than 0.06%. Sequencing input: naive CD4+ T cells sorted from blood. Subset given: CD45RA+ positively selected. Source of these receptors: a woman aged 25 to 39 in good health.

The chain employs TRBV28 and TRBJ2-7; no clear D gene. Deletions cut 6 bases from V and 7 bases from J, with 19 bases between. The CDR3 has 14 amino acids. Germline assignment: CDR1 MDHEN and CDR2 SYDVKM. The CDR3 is CASSRPTRDSEQYF. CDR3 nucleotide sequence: TGTGCCAGCAGCAGACCTACGAGAGACTCAGAGCAGTACTTC.

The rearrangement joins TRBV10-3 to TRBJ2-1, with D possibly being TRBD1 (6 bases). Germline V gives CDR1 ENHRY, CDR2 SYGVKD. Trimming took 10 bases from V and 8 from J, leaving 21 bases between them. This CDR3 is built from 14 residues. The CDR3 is CATRDTIREYEQFF. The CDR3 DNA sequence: TGTGCCACCCGGGACACCATAAGGGAGTATGAGCAGTTCTTC.

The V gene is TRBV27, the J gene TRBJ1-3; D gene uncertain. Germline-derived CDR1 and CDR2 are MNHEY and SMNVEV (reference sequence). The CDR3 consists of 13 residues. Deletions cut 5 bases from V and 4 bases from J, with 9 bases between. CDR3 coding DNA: TGTGCCAGCAGTCCGTCGGGCGGAAACACCATATATTTT. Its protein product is CASSPSGGNTIYF.

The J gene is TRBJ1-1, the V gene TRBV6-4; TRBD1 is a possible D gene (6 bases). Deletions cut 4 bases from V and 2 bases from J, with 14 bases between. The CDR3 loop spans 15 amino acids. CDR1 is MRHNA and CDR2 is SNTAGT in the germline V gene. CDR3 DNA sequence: TGTGCCAGCAGTGCTAACGAGGGGGGTAACACTGAAGCTTTCTTT. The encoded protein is CASSANEGGNTEAFF.

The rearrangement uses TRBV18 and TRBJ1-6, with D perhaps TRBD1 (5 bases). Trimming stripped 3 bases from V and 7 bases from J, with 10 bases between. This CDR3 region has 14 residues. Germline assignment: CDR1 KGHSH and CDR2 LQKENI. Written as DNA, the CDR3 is TGTGCCAGCTCACCGGGGCAGATCAATTCACCCCTCCACTTT. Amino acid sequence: CASSPGQINSPLHF.

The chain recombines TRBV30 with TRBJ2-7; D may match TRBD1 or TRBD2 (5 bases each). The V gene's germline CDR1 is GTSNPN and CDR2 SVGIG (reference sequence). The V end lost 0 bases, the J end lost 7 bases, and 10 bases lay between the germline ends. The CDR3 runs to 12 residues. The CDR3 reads CAWSVQGGEQYF. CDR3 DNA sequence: TGTGCCTGGAGTGTGCAGGGCGGGGAGCAGTACTTC.

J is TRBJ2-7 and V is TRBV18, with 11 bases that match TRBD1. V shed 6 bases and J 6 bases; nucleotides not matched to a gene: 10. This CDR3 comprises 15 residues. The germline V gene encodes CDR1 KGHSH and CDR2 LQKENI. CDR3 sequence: CASSPLRTGGFEQYF. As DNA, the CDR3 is TGTGCCAGCTCCCCTCTAAGGACAGGGGGCTTCGAGCAGTACTTC.

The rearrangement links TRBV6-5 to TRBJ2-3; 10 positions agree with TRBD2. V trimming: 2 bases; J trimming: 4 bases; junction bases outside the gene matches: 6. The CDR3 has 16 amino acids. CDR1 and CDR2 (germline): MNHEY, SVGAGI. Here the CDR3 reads CASSYRLAGAADTQYF. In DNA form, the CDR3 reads TGTGCCAGCAGTTACAGGCTAGCGGGAGCGGCAGATACGCAGTATTTT.